This TCR beta chain was identified during a study of technical replicates of blood from a handful of donors. Only in-frame clones appear in the TCRdb table, and some are missing; sequencing was by immunoSEQ multiplex PCR. The table shows about 97,000 clones, with around 96% occurring only once. Germline V gives CDR1 SNHLY, CDR2 FYNNEI. The CDR3 contains 14 residues. The ends were cut back, 2 bases at V and 5 bases at J, with 10 bases in the middle. This rearrangement joins TRBV2 to TRBJ1-5; D is unresolved. Sample: T cells isolated from PBMCs. The clonotype comes from a human donor in good health. The CDR3 region is CASSEFQRDQPQHF. The CDR3 DNA is TGTGCCAGCAGTGAATTTCAACGAGATCAGCCCCAGCATTTT.